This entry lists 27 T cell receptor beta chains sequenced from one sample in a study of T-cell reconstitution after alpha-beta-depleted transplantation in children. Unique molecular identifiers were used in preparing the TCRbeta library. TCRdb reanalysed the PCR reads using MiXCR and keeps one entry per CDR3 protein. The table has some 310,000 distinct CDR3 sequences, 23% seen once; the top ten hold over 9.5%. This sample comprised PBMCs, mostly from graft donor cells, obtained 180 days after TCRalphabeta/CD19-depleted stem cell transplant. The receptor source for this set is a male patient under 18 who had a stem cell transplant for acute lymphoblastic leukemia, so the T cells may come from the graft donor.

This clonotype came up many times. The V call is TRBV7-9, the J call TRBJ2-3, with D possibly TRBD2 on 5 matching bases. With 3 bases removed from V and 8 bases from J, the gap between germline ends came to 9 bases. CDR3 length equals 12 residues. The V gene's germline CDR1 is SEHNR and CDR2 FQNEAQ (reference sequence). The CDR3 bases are TGTGCCAGCAGCTTCGGGGTTGGTACGCAGTATTTT. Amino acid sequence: CASSFGVGTQYF. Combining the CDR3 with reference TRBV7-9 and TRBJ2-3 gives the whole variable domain DTGVSQNPRHKITKRGQNVTFRCDPISEHNRLYWYRQTLGQGPEFLTYFQNEAQLEKSRLLSDRFSAERPKGSFSTLEIQRTEQGDSAMYLCASSFGVGTQYFGPGTRLTVL.

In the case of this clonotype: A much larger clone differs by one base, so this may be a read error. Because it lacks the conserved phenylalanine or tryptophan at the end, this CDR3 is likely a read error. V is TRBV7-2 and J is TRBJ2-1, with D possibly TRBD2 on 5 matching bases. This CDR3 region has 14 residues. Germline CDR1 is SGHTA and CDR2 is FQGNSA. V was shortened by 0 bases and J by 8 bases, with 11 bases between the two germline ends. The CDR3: CASSLAGERDEQFL. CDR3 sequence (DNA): TGTGCCAGCAGCTTAGCGGGAGAGAGAGATGAGCAGTTCCTC.

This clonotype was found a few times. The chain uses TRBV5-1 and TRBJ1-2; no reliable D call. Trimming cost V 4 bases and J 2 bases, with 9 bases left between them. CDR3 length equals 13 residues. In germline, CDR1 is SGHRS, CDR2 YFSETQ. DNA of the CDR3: TGCGCCAGCAGCCAGACCCAGAACTATGGCTACACCTTC. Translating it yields CASSQTQNYGYTF. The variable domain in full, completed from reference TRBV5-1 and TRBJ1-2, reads KAGVTQTPRYLIKTRGQQVTLSCSPISGHRSVSWYQQTPGQGLQFLFEYFSETQRNKGNFPGRFSGRQFSNSRSEMNVSTLELGDSALYLCASSQTQNYGYTFGSGTRLTVV.

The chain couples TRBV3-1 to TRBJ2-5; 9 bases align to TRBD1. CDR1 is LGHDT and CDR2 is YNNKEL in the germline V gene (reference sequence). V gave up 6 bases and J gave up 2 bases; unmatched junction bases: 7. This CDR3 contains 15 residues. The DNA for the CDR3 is TGTGCCAGCAGTACAGGGGGCCAGCTTCAAGAGACCCAGTACTTC. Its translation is CASSTGGQLQETQYF.

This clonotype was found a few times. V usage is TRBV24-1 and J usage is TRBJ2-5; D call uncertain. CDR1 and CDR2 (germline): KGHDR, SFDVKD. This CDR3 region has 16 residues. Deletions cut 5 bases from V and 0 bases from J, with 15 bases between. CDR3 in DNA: TGTGCCACCAGTGTTTCAAGGGCAGGCAACCAAGAGACCCAGTACTTC. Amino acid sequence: CATSVSRAGNQETQYF.

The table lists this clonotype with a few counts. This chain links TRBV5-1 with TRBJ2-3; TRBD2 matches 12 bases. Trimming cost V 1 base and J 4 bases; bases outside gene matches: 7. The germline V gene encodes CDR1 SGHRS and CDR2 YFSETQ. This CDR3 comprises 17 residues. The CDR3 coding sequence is TGCGCCAGCAGCTTGTCCCCTAGCGGGGGGGGTCCAGATACGCAGTATTTT. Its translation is CASSLSPSGGGPDTQYF.

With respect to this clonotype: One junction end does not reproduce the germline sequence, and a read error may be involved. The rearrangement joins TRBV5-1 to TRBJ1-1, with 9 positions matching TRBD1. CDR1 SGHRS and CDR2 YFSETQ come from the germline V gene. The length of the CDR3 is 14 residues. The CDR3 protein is CASCLRQGGTEAFF. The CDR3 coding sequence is TGCGCCAGCTGCTTAAGACAGGGGGGCACTGAAGCTTTCTTT.

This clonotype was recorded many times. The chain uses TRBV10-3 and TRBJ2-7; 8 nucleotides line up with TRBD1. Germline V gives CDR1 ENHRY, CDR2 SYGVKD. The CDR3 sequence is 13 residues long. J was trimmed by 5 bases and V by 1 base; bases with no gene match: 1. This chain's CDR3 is CAISEWDRNEQYF. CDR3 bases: TGTGCCATCAGTGAGTGGGACAGGAACGAGCAGTACTTC.

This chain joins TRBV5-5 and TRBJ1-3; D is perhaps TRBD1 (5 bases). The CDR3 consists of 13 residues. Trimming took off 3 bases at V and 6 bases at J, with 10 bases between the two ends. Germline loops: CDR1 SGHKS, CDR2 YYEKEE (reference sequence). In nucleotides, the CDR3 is TGTGCCAGCAGCTCGGGACGGCCAAACACCATATATTTT. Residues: CASSSGRPNTIYF.

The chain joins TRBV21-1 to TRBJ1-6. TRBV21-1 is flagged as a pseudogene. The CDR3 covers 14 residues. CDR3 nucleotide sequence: TGTGCCAGCAGCAAAAACGTTGGGAATTCACCCCTCCACTTT. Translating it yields CASSKNVGNSPLHF.

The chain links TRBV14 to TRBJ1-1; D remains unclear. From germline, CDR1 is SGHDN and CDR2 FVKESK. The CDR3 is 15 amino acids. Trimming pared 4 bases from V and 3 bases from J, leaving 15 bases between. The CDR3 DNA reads TGTGCCAGCAGCCTTTTCGGACTTGGGGACACTGAAGCTTTCTTT. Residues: CASSLFGLGDTEAFF. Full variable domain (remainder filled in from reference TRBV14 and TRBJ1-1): EAGVTQFPSHSVIEKGQTVTLRCDPISGHDNLYWYRRVMGKEIKFLLHFVKESKQDESGMPNNRFLAERTGGTYSTLKVQPAELEDSGVYFCASSLFGLGDTEAFFGQGTRLTVV.

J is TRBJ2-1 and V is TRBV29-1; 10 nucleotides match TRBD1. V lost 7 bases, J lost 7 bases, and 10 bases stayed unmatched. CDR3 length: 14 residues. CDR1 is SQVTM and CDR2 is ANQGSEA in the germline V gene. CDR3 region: CSAGEGQGGNEQFF. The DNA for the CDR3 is TGCAGCGCCGGGGAAGGACAGGGGGGAAATGAGCAGTTCTTC.

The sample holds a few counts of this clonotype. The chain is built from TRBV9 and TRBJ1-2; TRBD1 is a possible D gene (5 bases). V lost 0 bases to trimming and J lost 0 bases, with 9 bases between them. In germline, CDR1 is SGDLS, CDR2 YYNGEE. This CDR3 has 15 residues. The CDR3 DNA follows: TGTGCCAGCAGCGTAGTGACAGCAGCTAACTATGGCTACACCTTC. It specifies CASSVVTAANYGYTF.

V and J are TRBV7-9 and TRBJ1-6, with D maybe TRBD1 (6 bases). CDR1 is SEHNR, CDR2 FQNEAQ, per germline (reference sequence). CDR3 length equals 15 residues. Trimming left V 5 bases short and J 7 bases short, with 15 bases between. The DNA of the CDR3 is TGTGCCAGCAGCGCACAATCCGACAGGAATTCACCCCTCCACTTT. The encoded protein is CASSAQSDRNSPLHF. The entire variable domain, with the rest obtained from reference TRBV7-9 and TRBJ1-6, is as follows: DTGVSQNPRHKITKRGQNVTFRCDPISEHNRLYWYRQTLGQGPEFLTYFQNEAQLEKSRLLSDRFSAERPKGSFSTLEIQRTEQGDSAMYLCASSAQSDRNSPLHFGNGTRLTVT.

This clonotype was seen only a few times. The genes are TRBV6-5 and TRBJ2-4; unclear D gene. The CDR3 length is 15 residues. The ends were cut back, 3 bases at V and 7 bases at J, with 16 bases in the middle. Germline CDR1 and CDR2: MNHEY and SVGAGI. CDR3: CASSYDGNQVNIQYF. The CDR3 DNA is TGTGCCAGCAGTTATGACGGTAACCAGGTGAACATTCAGTACTTC.

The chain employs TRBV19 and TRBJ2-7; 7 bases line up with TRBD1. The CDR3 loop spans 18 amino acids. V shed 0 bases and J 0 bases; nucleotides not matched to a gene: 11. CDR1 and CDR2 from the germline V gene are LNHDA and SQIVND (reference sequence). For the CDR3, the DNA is TGTGCCAGTAGTATAGATCGCCCGGGACAGCGGATCTCCTACGAGCAGTACTTC. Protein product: CASSIDRPGQRISYEQYF.

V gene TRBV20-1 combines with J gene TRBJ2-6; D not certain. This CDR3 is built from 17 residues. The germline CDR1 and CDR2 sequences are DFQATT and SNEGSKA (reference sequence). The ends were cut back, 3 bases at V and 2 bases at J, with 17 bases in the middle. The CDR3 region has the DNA TGCAGTGCTAGTATAGGGCGGAACTTTCCTGGGGCCAACGTCCTGACTTTC. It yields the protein CSASIGRNFPGANVLTF.

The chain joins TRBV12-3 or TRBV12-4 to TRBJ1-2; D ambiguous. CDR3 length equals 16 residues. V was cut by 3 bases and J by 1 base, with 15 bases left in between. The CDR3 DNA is TGTGCCAGCAGTTTTCGAGGCGGGAGGGTTAACTATGGCTACACCTTC. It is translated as CASSFRGGRVNYGYTF.

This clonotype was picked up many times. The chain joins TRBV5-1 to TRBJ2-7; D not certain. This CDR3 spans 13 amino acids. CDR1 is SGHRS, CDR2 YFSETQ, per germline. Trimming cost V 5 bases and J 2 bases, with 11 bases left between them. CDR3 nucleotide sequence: TGCGCCAGCAGGGCGACATCGCCCTACGAGCAGTACTTC. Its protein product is CASRATSPYEQYF.

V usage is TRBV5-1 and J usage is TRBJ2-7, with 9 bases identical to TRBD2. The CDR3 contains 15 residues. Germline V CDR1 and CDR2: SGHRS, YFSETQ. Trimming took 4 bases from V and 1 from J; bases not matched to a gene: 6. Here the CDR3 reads CASSVRLAASYEQYF. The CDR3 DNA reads TGCGCCAGCAGCGTTAGACTAGCGGCTTCCTACGAGCAGTACTTC.

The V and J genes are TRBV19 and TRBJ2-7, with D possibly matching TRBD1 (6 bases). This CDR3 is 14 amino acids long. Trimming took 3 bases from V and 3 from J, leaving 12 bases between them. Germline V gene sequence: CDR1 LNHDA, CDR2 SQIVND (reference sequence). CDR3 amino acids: CASSILGQLYEQYF. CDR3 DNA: TGTGCCAGTAGTATTTTGGGACAACTCTACGAGCAGTACTTC.

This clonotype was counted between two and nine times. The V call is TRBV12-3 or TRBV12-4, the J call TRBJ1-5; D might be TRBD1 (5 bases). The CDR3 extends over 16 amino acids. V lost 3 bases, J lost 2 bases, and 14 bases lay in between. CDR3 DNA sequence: TGTGCCAGCAGTTTCACCCAGGGATTCCGCAATCAGCCCCAGCATTTT. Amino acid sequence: CASSFTQGFRNQPQHF.

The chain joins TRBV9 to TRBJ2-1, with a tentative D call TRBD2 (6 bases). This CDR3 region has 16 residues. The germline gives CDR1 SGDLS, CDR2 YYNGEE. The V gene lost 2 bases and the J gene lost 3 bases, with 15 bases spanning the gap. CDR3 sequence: CASSVSVGLYYNEQFF. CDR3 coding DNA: TGTGCCAGCAGCGTCTCCGTGGGACTGTACTACAATGAGCAGTTCTTC.

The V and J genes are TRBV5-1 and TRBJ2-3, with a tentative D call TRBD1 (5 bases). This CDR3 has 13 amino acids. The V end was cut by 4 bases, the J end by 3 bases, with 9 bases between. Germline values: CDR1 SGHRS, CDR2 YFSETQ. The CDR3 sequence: CASSKGLTDTQYF. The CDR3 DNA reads TGCGCCAGCAGCAAGGGGCTTACAGATACGCAGTATTTT.

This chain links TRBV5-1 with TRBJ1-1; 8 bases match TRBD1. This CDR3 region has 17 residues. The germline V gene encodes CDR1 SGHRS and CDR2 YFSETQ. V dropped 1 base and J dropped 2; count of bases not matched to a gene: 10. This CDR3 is CASSLPLGAGGNTEAFF. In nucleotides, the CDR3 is TGCGCCAGCAGCTTGCCCCTTGGCGCAGGGGGCAACACTGAAGCTTTCTTT.

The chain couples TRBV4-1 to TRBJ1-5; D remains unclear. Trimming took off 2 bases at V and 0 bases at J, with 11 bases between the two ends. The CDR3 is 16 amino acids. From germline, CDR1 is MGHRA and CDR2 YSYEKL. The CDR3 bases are TGCGCCAGCAGCCAAATCGGGCCTTATAGCAATCAGCCCCAGCATTTT. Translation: CASSQIGPYSNQPQHF.

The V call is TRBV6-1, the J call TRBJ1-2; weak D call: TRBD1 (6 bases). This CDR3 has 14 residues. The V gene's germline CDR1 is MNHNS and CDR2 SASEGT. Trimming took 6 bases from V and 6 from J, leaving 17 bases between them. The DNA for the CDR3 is TGTGCCAGCAGCCAACTCACAGGGTTTGATGGCTACACCTTC. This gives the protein CASSQLTGFDGYTF.